These T cell receptor beta chains were read from a single sample in a study of T cell responses to AZD1222 COVID-19 vaccine. TCRdb's copy holds only in-frame clones and misses some; the assay was immunoSEQ multiplex PCR. Among about 100,000 clones listed, about nine tenths were seen once. Sample: peripheral blood, taken on day 0 of AZD1222 vaccination. These receptors originate from an adult in good health. CDR3s include the opening cysteine and the closing phenylalanine or tryptophan. D genes are given only for firm matches. Rows may omit the clone size; those that give it use once, few, many or a size class.

j_call d_call v_call clone_size cdr3_aa cdr3_nt
TRBJ2-7 NA TRBV10-3 NA CAISDRADGTEQYF TGTGCCATCAGTGACCGGGCAGACGGGACTGAGCAGTACTTC
TRBJ1-3 TRBD1 TRBV10-3 NA CAISEHRGLSGNTIYF TGTGCCATCAGTGAACACAGGGGGTTGTCTGGAAACACCATATATTTT
TRBJ1-1 NA TRBV10-3 NA CAISPGAPEAFF TGTGCCATCAGCCCTGGGGCCCCTGAAGCTTTCTTT
TRBJ2-2 NA TRBV5-1 once CASSLALGSGELFF TGCGCCAGCAGCTTGGCCTTAGGTTCCGGGGAGCTGTTTTTT
TRBJ2-1 NA TRBV19 NA CASSPGRYSYNEQFF TGTGCCAGTAGCCCCGGTCGTTATTCCTACAATGAGCAGTTCTTC
TRBJ1-2 NA TRBV4-1 NA CASSQGFPSRIRMERNYGYTF TGCGCCAGCAGCCAAGGATTTCCGTCACGCATAAGGATGGAACGCAACTATGGCTACACCTTC
TRBJ2-2 TRBD1 TRBV10-2 NA CASRNRGLDTGELFF TGCGCCAGCAGAAACAGGGGGCTTGACACCGGGGAGCTGTTTTTT
TRBJ2-5 NA TRBV30 NA CAWRKVRETQYF TGTGCCTGGAGAAAAGTAAGAGAGACCCAGTACTTC
TRBJ2-5 NA TRBV7-9 NA CASSPRGALETQYF TGTGCCAGCAGCCCCCGGGGGGCCTTAGAGACCCAGTACTTC
TRBJ1-2 NA TRBV4-2 NA CASSQEGRAWGYTF TGTGCCAGCAGCCAAGAGGGGAGGGCTTGGGGCTACACCTTC
TRBJ1-1 TRBD1 TRBV4-2 NA CASSQDWTGLGTEAFF TGTGCCAGCAGCCAAGACTGGACAGGGCTGGGGACTGAAGCTTTCTTT